This T cell receptor (beta chain) is from a study of blood T cell repertoires in COVID-19. Study in general: In each case, the material was cDNA or gDNA derived from T cells, B-cell-depleted T cells, or PBMCs.

Assay used: immunoSEQ multiplex PCR; TCRdb lists only in-frame clones, some missing. This table holds under 250,000 clones, about nine tenths found once. Germline loops: CDR1 WNHNN, CDR2 SYGVQD (reference sequence). V lost 10 bases to trimming and J lost 4 bases; unmatched junction nucleotides: 11. This CDR3 is built from 16 residues. Sequencing was performed on peripheral blood. The clonotype originates from a man between 60 and 75 years old who had recovered from COVID-19. V and J are TRBV10-1 and TRBJ1-3, with TRBD1 matching over 12 bases. The CDR3 coding sequence is TGCGCCAACGCCTTGGGACAGGGGGCGAACGGAAACACCATATATTTT. It codes for CANALGQGANGNTIYF.